This T cell receptor (beta chain) comes out of a study of OX40 agonist ivuxolimab in advanced cancers. The germline V gene encodes CDR1 SGDLS and CDR2 YYNGEE. CDR3 length equals 13 residues. Deletions cut 5 bases from V and 1 base from J, with 9 bases between. Peripheral blood came from all dose cohorts at three timepoints. Produced via immunoSEQ multiplex PCR; TCRdb's table is partial and in-frame only. This table holds roughly 32,000 clones, about four fifths found once. The J gene is TRBJ1-1, the V gene TRBV9; D remains unclear. The input for sequencing was CD4+ or CD8+ T cells sorted from blood, taken in a trial of the OX40 agonist ivuxolimab. The TCR originated in an adult with an advanced solid tumor such as melanoma, head and neck, liver or kidney cancer. In DNA, the CDR3 is TGTGCCAGCAGTATGACGGGGAACACTGAAGCTTTCTTT. The encoded protein is CASSMTGNTEAFF.